Below, 21 T cell receptor beta chains from the same sample are listed, as sequenced in a study of T cell responses to AZD1222 COVID-19 vaccine. Sequencing was performed with immunoSEQ multiplex PCR; in TCRdb, only in-frame clones are kept and a portion is missing. The sample holds about 200,000 clones, around 93% seen once. The sequences come from peripheral blood, collected 28 days after the second AZD1222 dose. The receptor source for this set is an adult who received the AZD1222 COVID-19 vaccine.

The rearrangement joins TRBV6-5 to TRBJ2-5; the D gene is possibly TRBD1 (6 bases). CDR3 size: 13 residues. CDR1 and CDR2 (germline): MNHEY, SVGAGI. V was cut by 8 bases and J by 3 bases, with 13 bases left in between. CDR3 in DNA: TGTGCCAGCTCGAAGGACAGCAAAGAGACCCAGTACTTC. Its protein is CASSKDSKETQYF.

To note about this clone: The same CDR3 is also encoded by other DNA sequences in this sample. Written as DNA, the CDR3 is TGTGCCAGCAGCTTACAGGCCAATCAGCCCCAGCATTTT. Translation gives CASSLQANQPQHF. The chain joins TRBV7-2 to TRBJ1-5, with D uncertain. V was trimmed by 2 bases and J by 3 bases, leaving 5 bases between them. This CDR3 spans 13 amino acids. Germline V CDR1 and CDR2: SGHTA, FQGNSA.

The rearrangement uses TRBV20-1 and TRBJ2-7; D gene ambiguous. Germline CDR1 is DFQATT and CDR2 is SNEGSKA (reference sequence). Trimming cost V 2 bases and J 3 bases, with 5 bases left between them. The CDR3 loop spans 11 amino acids. CDR3 loop: CSARFGYEQYF. The CDR3 region has the DNA TGCAGTGCTAGATTCGGCTACGAGCAGTACTTC.

The chain carries TRBV6-5 and TRBJ1-5, with a possible D match to TRBD1 (6 bases). The germline V gene has CDR1 MNHEY and CDR2 SVGAGI. The CDR3 has 15 amino acids. The V gene lost 2 bases and the J gene lost 1 base, with 9 bases spanning the gap. The CDR3 spells CASSYRGGSNQPQHF. In DNA, the CDR3 is TGTGCCAGCAGTTACAGGGGGGGCAGCAATCAGCCCCAGCATTTT.

In this sample, this clone turned up once. The genes are TRBV2 and TRBJ2-7; TRBD2 matches at 10 bases. CDR1 is SNHLY, CDR2 FYNNEI, per germline. The V segment lost 0 bases and the J segment 0 bases; nucleotides outside the gene matches: 2. The CDR3 length is 16 residues. The CDR3 DNA follows: TGTGCCAGCAGTGAAGCGGGACTAGCGCTCTCCTACGAGCAGTACTTC. It codes for CASSEAGLALSYEQYF.

CDR3: CASSDEDRVGNEQFF. The CDR3 DNA is TGTGCCAGCAGCGACGAGGACAGGGTAGGGAATGAGCAGTTCTTC. The chain joins TRBV6-6 to TRBJ2-1; 8 bases fit TRBD1. This CDR3 is built from 15 residues. Germline trimming cut 6 bases from V and 7 bases from J; bases unmatched to any gene: 11. Germline CDR1 MNHNY, CDR2 SVGAGI (reference sequence).

The chain carries TRBV4-2 and TRBJ1-6; D uncertain. V was pared by 3 bases and J by 11 bases, with 17 bases between. Germline CDR1 is LGHNA and CDR2 is YNFKEQ. There are 15 residues in the CDR3. The CDR3 nucleotides read TGTGCCAGCAGCCAGGCCGTCCAACCACTCACACCCCTCCACTTT. Protein: CASSQAVQPLTPLHF.

The chain combines TRBV7-8 with TRBJ1-2; D gene unclear. This CDR3 spans 12 amino acids. V gave up 8 bases and J gave up 1 base, with 8 bases separating them. Germline lookup yields CDR1 SGHVS and CDR2 FQNEAQ. CDR3 DNA: TGTGCCAGCGGCGGGGTTAACTATGGCTACACCTTC. This gives the protein CASGGVNYGYTF.

The genes are TRBV5-1 and TRBJ2-5; no reliable D call. The ends were cut back, 0 bases at V and 4 bases at J, with 13 bases in the middle. Per the germline V gene, CDR1 is SGHRS and CDR2 is YFSETQ. There are 15 residues in the CDR3. CDR3 region: CASSLGTQSRETQYF. CDR3 nucleotide sequence: TGCGCCAGCAGCTTGGGGACGCAGAGCCGAGAGACCCAGTACTTC.

The chain has TRBV18 and TRBJ1-2; D uncertain. The CDR3 spans 13 residues. Germline V gives CDR1 KGHSH, CDR2 LQKENI. Trimming took 3 bases from V and 4 from J, leaving 9 bases between them. The CDR3 bases are TGTGCCAGCTCACCGGCAGTGGCCTATGGCTACACCTTC. It yields the protein CASSPAVAYGYTF. Using reference TRBV18 and TRBJ1-2 for the parts outside the CDR3, the full variable domain is NAGVMQNPRHLVRRRGQEARLRCSPMKGHSHVYWYRQLPEEGLKFMVYLQKENIIDESGMPKERFSAEFPKEGPSILRIQQVVRGDSAAYFCASSPAVAYGYTFGSGTRLTVV.

V gene TRBV7-2 combines with J gene TRBJ1-4; 9 bases align to TRBD1. The CDR3 totals 14 residues. The V gene end was trimmed by 6 bases and the J gene end by 8 bases; junction bases not matched to a gene: 7. Germline V gene sequence: CDR1 SGHTA, CDR2 FQGNSA. The CDR3 here is CASRSGTGYEKLFF. The CDR3 bases are TGTGCCAGCAGGTCCGGGACAGGGTACGAAAAACTGTTTTTT.

The chain employs TRBV12-3 or TRBV12-4 and TRBJ1-5; the match to TRBD1 covers 8 bases. The J segment lost 6 bases and the V segment lost 6 bases, leaving 4 bases of the junction unmatched. The CDR3 runs 13 residues. The CDR3 loop reads CASRWTGSQPQHF. The CDR3 DNA reads TGTGCCAGCAGATGGACAGGGAGTCAGCCCCAGCATTTT.

This rearrangement joins TRBV7-8 to TRBJ1-5, with a possible D match to TRBD1 (6 bases). V lost 1 base and J 4 bases, leaving 11 bases between the germline ends. Germline assignment: CDR1 SGHVS and CDR2 FQNEAQ. The CDR3 contains 15 residues. The CDR3, as DNA: TGTGCCAGCAGCTTAGGTGCAGGGGTGAATCAGCCCCAGCATTTT. Translating gives CASSLGAGVNQPQHF.

The sample holds one count of this clone. The chain combines TRBV10-3 with TRBJ2-3, with 12 bases lining up with TRBD2. Germline V gene data show CDR1 as ENHRY and CDR2 as SYGVKD. CDR3 size: 16 residues. V shed 7 bases, J shed 4 bases, and the junction held 9 bases outside the gene matches. The DNA of the CDR3 is TGTGCCATCACCCCTAGCGGGGGGGCCGGGCCAGATACGCAGTATTTT. Amino acid sequence: CAITPSGGAGPDTQYF.

This clone was counted many times. This chain links TRBV5-1 with TRBJ2-7; TRBD2 aligns across 7 bases. This CDR3 spans 13 amino acids. Germline lookup yields CDR1 SGHRS and CDR2 YFSETQ. The J segment lost 5 bases and the V segment lost 1 base, leaving 3 bases of the junction unmatched. The CDR3 loop reads CASSLRGRDEQYF. The CDR3 coding sequence is TGCGCCAGCAGCTTGCGGGGGAGGGACGAGCAGTACTTC.

J is TRBJ2-3 and V is TRBV19; no reliable D call. The V gene's germline CDR1 is LNHDA and CDR2 SQIVND (reference sequence). The V gene lost 10 bases and the J gene lost 2 bases, with 16 bases spanning the gap. This CDR3 has 14 residues. CDR3: CATRNRRTTDTQYF. The CDR3, as DNA: TGTGCCACCCGAAACCGACGAACCACAGATACGCAGTATTTT.

V gene TRBV20-1 combines with J gene TRBJ1-2, with no clear D. Germline lookup yields CDR1 DFQATT and CDR2 SNEGSKA (reference sequence). Trimming cost V 3 bases and J 6 bases, with 11 bases left between them. The CDR3 extends over 12 amino acids. This chain's CDR3 is CSASSRVNGYTF. DNA for the CDR3: TGCAGTGCTAGTAGTAGGGTGAATGGCTACACCTTC.

To note about this clone: The identical CDR3 is also encoded by other nucleotide sequences in the sample. V is TRBV20-1 and J is TRBJ1-2; D ambiguous. This CDR3 region has 10 residues. Trimming removed 5 bases from V and 2 bases from J, with 3 bases in between. The germline V gene encodes CDR1 DFQATT and CDR2 SNEGSKA (reference sequence). In DNA, the CDR3 is TGCAGTGCTGCGAACTATGGCTACACCTTC. It codes for CSAANYGYTF.

Only one count was recorded for this clone. For the CDR3, the DNA is TGTGCCAGCAGCAAGGACAGAACGGGCGCTTTCTTT. It yields the protein CASSKDRTGAFF. The J gene is TRBJ1-1, the V gene TRBV12-3 or TRBV12-4; TRBD1 might be the D (6 bases). V was trimmed by 6 bases and J by 11 bases, leaving 16 bases between them. The CDR3 runs to 12 residues.

The V call is TRBV3-1 (or the pseudogene TRBV3-2), the J call TRBJ1-5; 7 bases line up with TRBD1. The J segment lost 0 bases and the V segment lost 5 bases, leaving 7 bases of the junction unmatched. The CDR3 runs to 16 residues. Germline lookup yields CDR1 LGHDT and CDR2 YNNKEL (reference sequence). DNA for the CDR3: TGTGCCAGCAGCGCAGGGGGGGCCTATAGCAATCAGCCCCAGCATTTT. Translated: CASSAGGAYSNQPQHF.

This chain connects TRBV6-5 to TRBJ1-1; D possibly corresponds to TRBD1 (5 bases). The CDR3 consists of 15 residues. The V gene's germline CDR1 is MNHEY and CDR2 SVGAGI. Trimming removed 2 bases at V and 6 bases at J, with 16 bases between. CDR3 bases: TGTGCCAGCAGTTACCGGACTTCCGGGACCTCTGAAGCTTTCTTT. Translating it yields CASSYRTSGTSEAFF.